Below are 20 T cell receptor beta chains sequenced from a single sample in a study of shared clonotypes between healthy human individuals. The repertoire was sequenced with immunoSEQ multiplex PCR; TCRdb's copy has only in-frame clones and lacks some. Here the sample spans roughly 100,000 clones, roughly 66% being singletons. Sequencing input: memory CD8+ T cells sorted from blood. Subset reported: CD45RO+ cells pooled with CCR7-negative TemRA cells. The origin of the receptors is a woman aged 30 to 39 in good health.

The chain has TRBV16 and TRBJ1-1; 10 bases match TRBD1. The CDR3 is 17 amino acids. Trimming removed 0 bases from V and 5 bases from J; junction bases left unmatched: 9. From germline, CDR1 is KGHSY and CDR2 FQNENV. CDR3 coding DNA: TGTGCCAGCAGCCAATCATCCGCCGGGACAGGGGCTACTGAAGCTTTCTTT. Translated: CASSQSSAGTGATEAFF.

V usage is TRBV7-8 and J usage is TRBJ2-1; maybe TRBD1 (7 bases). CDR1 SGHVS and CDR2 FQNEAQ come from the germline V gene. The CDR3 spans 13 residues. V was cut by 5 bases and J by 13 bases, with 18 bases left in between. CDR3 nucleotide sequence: TGTGCCAGCAGCATCGGGGACAGCGGGTTTCAGTTCTTC. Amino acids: CASSIGDSGFQFF.

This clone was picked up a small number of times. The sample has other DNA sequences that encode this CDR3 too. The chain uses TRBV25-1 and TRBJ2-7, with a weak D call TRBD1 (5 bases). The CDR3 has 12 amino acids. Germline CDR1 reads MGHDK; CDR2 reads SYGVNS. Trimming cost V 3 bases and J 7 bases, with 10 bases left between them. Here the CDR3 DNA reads TGTGCCAGCAGTGAGGGGCTGGGGGAGCAGTACTTC. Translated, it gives CASSEGLGEQYF.

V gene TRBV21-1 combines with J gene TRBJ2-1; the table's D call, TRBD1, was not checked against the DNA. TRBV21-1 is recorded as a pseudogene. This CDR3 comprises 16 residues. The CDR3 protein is CASSNDGQAGFHEQFF. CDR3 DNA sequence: TGTGCCAGCAGCAACGACGGACAGGCAGGTTTCCATGAGCAGTTCTTC.

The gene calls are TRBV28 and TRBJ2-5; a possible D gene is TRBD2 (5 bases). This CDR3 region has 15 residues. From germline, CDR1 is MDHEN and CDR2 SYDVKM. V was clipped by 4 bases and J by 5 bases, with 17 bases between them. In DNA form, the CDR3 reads TGTGCCAGCAGTTCCCAGAAAACTAGAAAGGAGACCCAGTACTTC. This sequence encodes CASSSQKTRKETQYF.

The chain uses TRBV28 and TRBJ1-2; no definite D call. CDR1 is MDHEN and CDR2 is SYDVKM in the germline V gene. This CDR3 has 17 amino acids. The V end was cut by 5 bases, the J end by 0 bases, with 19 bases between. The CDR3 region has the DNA TGTGCCAGCAGTCCCAATCCGGCTCGGTCCCCTAACTATGGCTACACCTTC. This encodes CASSPNPARSPNYGYTF.

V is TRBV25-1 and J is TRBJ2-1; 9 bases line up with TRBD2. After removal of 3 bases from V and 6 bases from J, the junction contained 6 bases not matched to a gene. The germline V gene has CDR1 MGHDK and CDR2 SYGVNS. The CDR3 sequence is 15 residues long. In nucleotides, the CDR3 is TGTGCCAGCAGTGACTCCGGGACTAGCAGCAATGAGCAGTTCTTC. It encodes CASSDSGTSSNEQFF.

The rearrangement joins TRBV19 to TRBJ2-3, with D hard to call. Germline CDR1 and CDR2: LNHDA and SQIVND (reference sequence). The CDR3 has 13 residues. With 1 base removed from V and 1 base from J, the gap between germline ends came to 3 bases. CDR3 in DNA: TGTGCCAGTAGTATAGGGGGCACAGATACGCAGTATTTT. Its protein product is CASSIGGTDTQYF.

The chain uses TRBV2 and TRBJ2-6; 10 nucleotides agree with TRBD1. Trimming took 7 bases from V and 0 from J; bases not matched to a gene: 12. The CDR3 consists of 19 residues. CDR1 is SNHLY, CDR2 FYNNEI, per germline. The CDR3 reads CASKGRTGGFGSGANVLTF. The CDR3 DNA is TGTGCCAGCAAGGGCCGGACAGGGGGGTTCGGCTCTGGGGCCAACGTCCTGACTTTC.

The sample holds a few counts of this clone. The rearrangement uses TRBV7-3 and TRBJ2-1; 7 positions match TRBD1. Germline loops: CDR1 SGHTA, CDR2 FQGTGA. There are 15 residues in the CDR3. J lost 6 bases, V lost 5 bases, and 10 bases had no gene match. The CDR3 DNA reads TGTGCCAGCAGCCCGAGACAGGGTCCGACCAATGAGCAGTTCTTC. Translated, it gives CASSPRQGPTNEQFF.

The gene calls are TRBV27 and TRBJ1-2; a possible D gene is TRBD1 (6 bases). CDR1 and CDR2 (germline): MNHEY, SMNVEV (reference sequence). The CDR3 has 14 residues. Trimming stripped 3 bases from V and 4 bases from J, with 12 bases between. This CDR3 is CASSFAGGSYGYTF. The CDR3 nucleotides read TGTGCCAGCAGTTTTGCCGGGGGCAGCTATGGCTACACCTTC.

The CDR3 DNA reads TGTGCCATCAGTGAGTCTGGTAGCGGGAGGATCGGGGAGCAGTACTTC. This gives the protein CAISESGSGRIGEQYF. The rearrangement joins TRBV10-3 to TRBJ2-7; TRBD2 agrees at 10 bases. The CDR3 length is 16 residues. CDR1 and CDR2 (germline): ENHRY, SYGVKD. Losses at the gene ends were 0 bases for V and 7 bases for J; bases not matched to a gene: 9.

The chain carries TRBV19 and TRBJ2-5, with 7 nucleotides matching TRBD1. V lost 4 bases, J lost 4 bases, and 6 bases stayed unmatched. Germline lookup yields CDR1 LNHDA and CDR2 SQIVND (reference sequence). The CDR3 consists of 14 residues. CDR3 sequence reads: CASSRKGQRETQYF. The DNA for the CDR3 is TGTGCCAGTAGTAGAAAGGGACAGCGAGAGACCCAGTACTTC.

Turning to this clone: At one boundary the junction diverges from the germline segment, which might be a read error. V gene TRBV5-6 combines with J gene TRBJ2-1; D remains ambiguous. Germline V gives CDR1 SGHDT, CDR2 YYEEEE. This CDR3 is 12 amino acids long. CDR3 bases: TGTGCCAGCAGCACGGGTCCGAACCCTGACCTCTTC. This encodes CASSTGPNPDLF.

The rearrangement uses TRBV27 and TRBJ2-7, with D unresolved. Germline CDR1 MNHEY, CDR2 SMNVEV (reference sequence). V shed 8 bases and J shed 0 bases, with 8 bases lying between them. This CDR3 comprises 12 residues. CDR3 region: CASFVSSYEQYF. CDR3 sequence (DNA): TGTGCCAGCTTCGTTAGCTCCTACGAGCAGTACTTC.

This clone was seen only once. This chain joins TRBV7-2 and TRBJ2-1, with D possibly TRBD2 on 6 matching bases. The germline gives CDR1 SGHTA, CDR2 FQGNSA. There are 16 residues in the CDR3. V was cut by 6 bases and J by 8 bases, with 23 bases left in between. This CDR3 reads CASRHRLPGLSDEQFF. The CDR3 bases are TGTGCCAGCAGGCACAGGCTGCCGGGACTGAGCGATGAGCAGTTCTTC.

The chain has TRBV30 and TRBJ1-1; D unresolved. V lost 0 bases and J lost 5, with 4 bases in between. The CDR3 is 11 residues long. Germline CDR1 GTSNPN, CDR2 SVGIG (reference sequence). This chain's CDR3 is CAWSVGTEAFF. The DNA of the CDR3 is TGTGCCTGGAGTGTCGGGACTGAAGCTTTCTTT.

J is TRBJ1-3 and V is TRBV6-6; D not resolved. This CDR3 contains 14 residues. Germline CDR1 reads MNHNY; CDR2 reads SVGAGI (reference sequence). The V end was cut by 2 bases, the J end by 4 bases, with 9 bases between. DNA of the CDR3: TGTGCCAGCAGTTACGAGAATAGGGGAAACACCATATATTTT. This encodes CASSYENRGNTIYF.

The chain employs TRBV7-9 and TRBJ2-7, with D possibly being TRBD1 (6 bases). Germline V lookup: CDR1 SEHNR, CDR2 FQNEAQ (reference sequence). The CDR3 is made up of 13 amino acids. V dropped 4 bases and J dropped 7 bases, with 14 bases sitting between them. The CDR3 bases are TGTGCCAGCAGCTCTTCAGGGGCGCGGGAGCAGTACTTC. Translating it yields CASSSSGAREQYF.

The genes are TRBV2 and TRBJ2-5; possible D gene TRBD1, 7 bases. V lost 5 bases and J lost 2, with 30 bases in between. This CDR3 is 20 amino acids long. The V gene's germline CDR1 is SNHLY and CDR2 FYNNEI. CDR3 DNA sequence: TGTGCCAGCAGTAGGAGGGGGCGACCAAACCAGGGGAGCCTTCAAGAGACCCAGTACTTC. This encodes CASSRRGRPNQGSLQETQYF.